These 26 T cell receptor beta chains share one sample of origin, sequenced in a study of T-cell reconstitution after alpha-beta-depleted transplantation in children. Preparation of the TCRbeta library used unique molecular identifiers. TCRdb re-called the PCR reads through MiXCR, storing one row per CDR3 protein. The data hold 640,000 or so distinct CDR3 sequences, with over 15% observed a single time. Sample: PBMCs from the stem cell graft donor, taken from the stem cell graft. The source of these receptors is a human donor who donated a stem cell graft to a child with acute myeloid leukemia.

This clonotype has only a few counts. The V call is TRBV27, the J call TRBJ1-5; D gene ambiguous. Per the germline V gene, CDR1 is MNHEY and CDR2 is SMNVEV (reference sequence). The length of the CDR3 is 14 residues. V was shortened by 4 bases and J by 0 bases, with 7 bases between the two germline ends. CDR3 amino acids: CASSWRDSNQPQHF. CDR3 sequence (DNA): TGTGCCAGCAGTTGGAGGGATAGCAATCAGCCCCAGCATTTT.

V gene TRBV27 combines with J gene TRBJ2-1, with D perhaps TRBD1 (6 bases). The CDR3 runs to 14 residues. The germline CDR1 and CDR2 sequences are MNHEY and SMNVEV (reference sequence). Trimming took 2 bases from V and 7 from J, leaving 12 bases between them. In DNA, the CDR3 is TGTGCCAGCAGTTTAGGGGGACAAGGTAATGAGCAGTTCTTC. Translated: CASSLGGQGNEQFF.

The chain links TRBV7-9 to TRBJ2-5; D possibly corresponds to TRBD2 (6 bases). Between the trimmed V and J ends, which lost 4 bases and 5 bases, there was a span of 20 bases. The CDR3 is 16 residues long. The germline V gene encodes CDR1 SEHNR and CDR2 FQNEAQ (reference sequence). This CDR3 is CASSSDSGTRGETQYF. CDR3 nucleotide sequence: TGTGCCAGCAGCTCCGACTCGGGGACTCGCGGGGAGACCCAGTACTTC.

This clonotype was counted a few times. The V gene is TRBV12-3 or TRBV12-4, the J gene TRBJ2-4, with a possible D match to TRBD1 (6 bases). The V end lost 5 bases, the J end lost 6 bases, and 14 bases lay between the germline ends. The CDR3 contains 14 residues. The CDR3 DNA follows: TGTGCCAGCAGTCCAACAGGGTCCCCAAACATTCAGTACTTC. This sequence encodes CASSPTGSPNIQYF.

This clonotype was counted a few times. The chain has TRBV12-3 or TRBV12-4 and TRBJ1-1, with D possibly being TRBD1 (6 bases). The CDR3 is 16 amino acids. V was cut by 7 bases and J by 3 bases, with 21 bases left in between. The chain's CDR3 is CASTPGARVPYTEAFF. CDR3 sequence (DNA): TGTGCCAGCACCCCGGGGGCGAGGGTTCCGTACACTGAAGCTTTCTTT.

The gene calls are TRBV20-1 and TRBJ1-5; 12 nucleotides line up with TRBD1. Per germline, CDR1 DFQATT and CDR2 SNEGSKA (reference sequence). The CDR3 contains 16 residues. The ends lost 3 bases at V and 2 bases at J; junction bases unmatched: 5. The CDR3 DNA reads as TGCAGTGCTAGCTCGGGGACAGGGGGCCGCAATCAGCCCCAGCATTTT. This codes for CSASSGTGGRNQPQHF.

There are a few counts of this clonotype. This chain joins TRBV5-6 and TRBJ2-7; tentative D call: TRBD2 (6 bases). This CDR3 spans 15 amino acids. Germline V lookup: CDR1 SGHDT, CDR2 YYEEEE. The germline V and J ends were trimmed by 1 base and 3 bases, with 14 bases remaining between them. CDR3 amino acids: CASSLTAGRFYEQYF. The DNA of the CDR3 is TGTGCCAGCAGCTTGACGGCAGGGAGGTTCTACGAGCAGTACTTC. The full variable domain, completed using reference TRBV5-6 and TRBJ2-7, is DAGVTQSPTHLIKTRGQQVTLRCSPKSGHDTVSWYQQALGQGPQFIFQYYEEEERQRGNFPDRFSGHQFPNYSSELNVNALLLGDSALYLCASSLTAGRFYEQYFGPGTRLTVT.

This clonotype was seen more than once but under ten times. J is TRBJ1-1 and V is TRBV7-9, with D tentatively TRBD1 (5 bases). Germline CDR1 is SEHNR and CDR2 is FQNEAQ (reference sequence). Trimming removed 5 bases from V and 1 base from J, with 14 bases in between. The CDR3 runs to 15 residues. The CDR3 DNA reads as TGTGCCAGCAGCCCAAACGTCCAGGGGAACACTGAAGCTTTCTTT. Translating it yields CASSPNVQGNTEAFF. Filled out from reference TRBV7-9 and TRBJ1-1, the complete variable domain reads DTGVSQNPRHKITKRGQNVTFRCDPISEHNRLYWYRQTLGQGPEFLTYFQNEAQLEKSRLLSDRFSAERPKGSFSTLEIQRTEQGDSAMYLCASSPNVQGNTEAFFGQGTRLTVV.

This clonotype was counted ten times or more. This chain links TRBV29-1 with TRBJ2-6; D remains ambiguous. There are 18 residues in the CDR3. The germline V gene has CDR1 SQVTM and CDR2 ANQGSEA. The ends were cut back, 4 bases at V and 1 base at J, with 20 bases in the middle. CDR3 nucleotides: TGCAGCGTTGCCTTACGTGGGCAGGCCCCATCTGGGGCCAACGTCCTGACTTTC. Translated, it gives CSVALRGQAPSGANVLTF.

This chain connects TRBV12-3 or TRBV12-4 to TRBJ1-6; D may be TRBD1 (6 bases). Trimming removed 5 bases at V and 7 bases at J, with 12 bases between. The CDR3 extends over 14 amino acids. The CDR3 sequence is CASSRRDINSPLHF. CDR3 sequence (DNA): TGTGCCAGCAGTCGCCGGGACATCAATTCACCCCTCCACTTT.

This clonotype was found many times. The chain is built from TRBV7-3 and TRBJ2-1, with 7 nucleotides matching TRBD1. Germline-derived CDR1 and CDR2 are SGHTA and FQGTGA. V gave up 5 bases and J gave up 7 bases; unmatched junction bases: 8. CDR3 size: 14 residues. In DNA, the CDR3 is TGTGCCAGCAGCCCATCCGGGACAGTGAATGAGCAGTTCTTC. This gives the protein CASSPSGTVNEQFF.

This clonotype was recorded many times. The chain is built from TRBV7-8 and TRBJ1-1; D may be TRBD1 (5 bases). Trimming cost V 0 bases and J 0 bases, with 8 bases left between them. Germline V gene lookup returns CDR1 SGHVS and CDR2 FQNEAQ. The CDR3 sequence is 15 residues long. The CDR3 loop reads CASSLARGLNTEAFF. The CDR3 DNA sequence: TGTGCCAGCAGCTTAGCCCGGGGCTTGAACACTGAAGCTTTCTTT.

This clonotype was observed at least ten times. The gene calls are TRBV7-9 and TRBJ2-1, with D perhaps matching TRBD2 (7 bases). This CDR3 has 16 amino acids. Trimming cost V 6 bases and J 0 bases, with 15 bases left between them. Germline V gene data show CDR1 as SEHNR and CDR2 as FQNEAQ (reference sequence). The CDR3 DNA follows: TGTGCCAGCAGAGGGGGGGAGGCTAGCTCCTACAATGAGCAGTTCTTC. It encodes CASRGGEASSYNEQFF.

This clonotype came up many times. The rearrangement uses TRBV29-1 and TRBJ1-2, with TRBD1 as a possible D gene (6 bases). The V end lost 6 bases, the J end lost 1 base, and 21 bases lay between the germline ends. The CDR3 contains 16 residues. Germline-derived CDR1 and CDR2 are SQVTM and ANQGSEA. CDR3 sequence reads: CSVDRDTAYFNYGYTF. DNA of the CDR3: TGCAGCGTAGACCGGGACACAGCATACTTTAACTATGGCTACACCTTC.

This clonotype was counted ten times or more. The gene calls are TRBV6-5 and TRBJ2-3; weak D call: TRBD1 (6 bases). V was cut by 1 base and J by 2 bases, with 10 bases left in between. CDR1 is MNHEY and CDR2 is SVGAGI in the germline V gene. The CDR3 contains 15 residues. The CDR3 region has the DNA TGTGCCAGCAGTTACTATGCAGGGGACACAGATACGCAGTATTTT. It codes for CASSYYAGDTDTQYF.

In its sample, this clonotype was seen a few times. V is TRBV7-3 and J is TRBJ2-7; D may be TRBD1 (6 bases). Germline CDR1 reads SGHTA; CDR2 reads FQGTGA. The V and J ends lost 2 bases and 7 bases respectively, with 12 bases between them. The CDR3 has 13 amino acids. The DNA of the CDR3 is TGTGCCAGCAGCTTAGACAGGTCCCGGGAGCAGTACTTC. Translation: CASSLDRSREQYF.

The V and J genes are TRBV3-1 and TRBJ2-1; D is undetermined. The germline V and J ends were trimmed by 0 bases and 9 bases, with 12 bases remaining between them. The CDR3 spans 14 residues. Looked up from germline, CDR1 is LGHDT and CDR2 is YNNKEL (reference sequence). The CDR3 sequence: CASSQDTLGVEQFF. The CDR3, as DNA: TGTGCCAGCAGCCAAGATACCTTGGGTGTTGAGCAGTTCTTC.

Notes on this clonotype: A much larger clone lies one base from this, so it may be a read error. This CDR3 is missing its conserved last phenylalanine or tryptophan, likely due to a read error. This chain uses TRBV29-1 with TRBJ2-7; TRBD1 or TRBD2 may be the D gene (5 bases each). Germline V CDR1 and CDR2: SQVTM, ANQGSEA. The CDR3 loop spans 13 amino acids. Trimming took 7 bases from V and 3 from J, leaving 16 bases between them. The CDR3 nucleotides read TGCAGCGGGGGGACGGATAGTTACTACGAGCAGTACCTC. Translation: CSGGTDSYYEQYL.

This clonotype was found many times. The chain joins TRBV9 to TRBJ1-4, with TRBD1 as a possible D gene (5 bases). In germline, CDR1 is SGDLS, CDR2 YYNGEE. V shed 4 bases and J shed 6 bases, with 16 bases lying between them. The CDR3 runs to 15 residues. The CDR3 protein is CASSYLGGPDEKLFF. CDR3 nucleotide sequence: TGTGCCAGCAGCTACCTGGGGGGACCCGATGAAAAACTGTTTTTT.

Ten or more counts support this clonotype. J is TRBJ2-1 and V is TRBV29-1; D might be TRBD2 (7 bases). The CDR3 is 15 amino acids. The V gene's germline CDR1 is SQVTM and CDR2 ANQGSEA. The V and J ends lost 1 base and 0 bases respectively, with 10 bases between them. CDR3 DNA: TGCAGCGTTGAAGGGGAGGGGGACTCCTACAATGAGCAGTTCTTC. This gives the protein CSVEGEGDSYNEQFF.

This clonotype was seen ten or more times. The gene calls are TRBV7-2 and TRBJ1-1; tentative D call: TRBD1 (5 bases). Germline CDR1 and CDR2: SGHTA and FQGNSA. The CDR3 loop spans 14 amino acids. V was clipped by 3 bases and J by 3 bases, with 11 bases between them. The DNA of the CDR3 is TGTGCCAGCAGCTTGGGCAGGGTTGACACTGAAGCTTTCTTT. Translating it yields CASSLGRVDTEAFF.

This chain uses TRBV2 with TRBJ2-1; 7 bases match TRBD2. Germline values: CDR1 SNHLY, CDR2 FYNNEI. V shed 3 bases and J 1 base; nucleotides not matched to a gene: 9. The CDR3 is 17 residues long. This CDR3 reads CASSDPKRGRSYNEQFF. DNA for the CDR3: TGTGCCAGCAGTGATCCCAAGCGGGGTAGGTCCTACAATGAGCAGTTCTTC.

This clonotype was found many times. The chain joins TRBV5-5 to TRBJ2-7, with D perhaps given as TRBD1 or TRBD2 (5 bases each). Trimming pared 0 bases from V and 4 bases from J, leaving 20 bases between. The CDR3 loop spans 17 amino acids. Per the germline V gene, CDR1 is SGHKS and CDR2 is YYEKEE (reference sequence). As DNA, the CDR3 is TGTGCCAGCAGCTTGGTGAACGCAGGGTACGGGGCGTACGAGCAGTACGTC. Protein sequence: CASSLVNAGYGAYEQYV.

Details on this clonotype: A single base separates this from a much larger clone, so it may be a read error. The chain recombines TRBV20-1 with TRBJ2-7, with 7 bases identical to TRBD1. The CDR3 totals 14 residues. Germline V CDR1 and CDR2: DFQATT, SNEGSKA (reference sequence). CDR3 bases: TGCATTGCTAGAGACACGGGACAGTCCTACGAGCAGTACTTC. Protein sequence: CIARDTGQSYEQYF.

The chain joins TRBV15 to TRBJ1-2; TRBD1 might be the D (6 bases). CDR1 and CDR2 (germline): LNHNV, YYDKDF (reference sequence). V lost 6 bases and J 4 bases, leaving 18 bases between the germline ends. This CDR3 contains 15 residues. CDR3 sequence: CATSPAGGPGYGYTF. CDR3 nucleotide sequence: TGTGCCACCAGTCCGGCGGGGGGGCCCGGCTATGGCTACACCTTC.

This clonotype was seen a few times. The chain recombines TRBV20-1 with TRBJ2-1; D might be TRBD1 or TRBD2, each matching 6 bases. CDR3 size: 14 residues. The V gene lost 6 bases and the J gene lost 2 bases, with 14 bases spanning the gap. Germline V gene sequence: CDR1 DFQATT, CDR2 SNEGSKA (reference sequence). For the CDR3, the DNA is TGCAGTGCCCTGGGGGGCATGGCCTACAATGAGCAGTTCTTC. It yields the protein CSALGGMAYNEQFF.